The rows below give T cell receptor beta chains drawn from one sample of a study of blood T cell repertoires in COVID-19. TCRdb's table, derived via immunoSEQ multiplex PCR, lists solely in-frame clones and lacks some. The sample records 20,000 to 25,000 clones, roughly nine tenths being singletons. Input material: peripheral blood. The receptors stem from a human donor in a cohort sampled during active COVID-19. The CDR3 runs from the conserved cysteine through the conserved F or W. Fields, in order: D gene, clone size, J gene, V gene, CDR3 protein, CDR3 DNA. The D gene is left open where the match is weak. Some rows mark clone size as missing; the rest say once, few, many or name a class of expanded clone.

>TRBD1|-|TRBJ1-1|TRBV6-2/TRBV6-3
CASSYWRQGGTEAFF
TGTGCCAGCAGTTACTGGAGGCAGGGGGGCACTGAAGCTTTCTTT
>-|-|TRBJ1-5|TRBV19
CASSIQGRVQPQHF
TGTGCCAGTAGTATCCAGGGGAGGGTTCAGCCCCAGCATTTT
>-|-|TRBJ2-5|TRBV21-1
CASSKGGHSGGCQETQYF
TGTGCCAGCAGCAAAGGGGGACATTCGGGAGGCTGCCAAGAGACCCAGTACTTC
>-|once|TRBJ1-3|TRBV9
CASSVTYYFSGNTIYF
TGTGCCAGCAGCGTAACATACTATTTCTCTGGAAACACCATATATTTT
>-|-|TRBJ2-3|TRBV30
CAWSVGGTDTQYF
TGTGCCTGGAGTGTAGGCGGGACAGATACGCAGTATTTT
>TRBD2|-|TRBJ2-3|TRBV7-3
CASSPGGLATDTQYF
TGTGCCAGCTCCCCAGGGGGACTAGCCACAGATACGCAGTATTTT
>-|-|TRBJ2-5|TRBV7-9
CASSLGSGQETQYF
TGTGCCAGCAGCTTAGGATCAGGGCAAGAGACCCAGTACTTC
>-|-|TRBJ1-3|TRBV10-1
CASSDGASSGNTIYF
TGCGCCAGCAGCGACGGAGCCTCCTCTGGAAACACCATATATTTT
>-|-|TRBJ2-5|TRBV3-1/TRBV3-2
CASSQGRVFGETQYF
TGTGCCAGCAGCCAAGGGAGGGTCTTCGGGGAGACCCAGTACTTC
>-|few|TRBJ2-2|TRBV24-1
CATSDFKNTGELFF
TGTGCCACCAGTGATTTTAAGAACACCGGGGAGCTGTTTTTT
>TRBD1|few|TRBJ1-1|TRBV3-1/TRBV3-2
CASSLGQGRTEAFF
TGTGCCAGCAGCCTGGGACAGGGGCGGACTGAAGCTTTCTTT
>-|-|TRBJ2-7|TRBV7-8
CASSFLSQYEQYF
TGTGCCAGCAGCTTCTTAAGTCAGTACGAGCAGTACTTC
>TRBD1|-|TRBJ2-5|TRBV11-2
CASSLGQGGGQETQYF
TGTGCCAGCAGCTTAGGACAGGGCGGTGGGCAAGAGACCCAGTACTTC
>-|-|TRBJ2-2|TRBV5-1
CASSSGFQGTGELFF
TGCGCCAGCAGCTCCGGCTTTCAGGGGACCGGGGAGCTGTTTTTT
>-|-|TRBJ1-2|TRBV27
CASSGGDGYNGYTF
TGTGCCAGCAGTGGGGGGGACGGGTACAATGGCTACACCTTC
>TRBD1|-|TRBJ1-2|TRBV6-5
CASSSTGTGVYGYTF
TGTGCCAGCAGTTCTACCGGGACAGGAGTCTATGGCTACACCTTC
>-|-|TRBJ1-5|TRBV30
CAWSGTAGSIGNQPQHF
TGTGCCTGGAGTGGCACTGCGGGGAGTATAGGCAATCAGCCCCAGCATTTT
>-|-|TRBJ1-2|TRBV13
CASSPWGHYGYTF
TGTGCCAGCAGCCCGTGGGGGCACTATGGCTACACCTTC
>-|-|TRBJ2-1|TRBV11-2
CASSLSTLGQFF
TGTGCCAGCAGCTTATCTACTCTAGGGCAGTTCTTC
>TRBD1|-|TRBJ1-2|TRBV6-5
CASSPGTGLFYGYTF
TGTGCCAGCAGCCCCGGGACAGGGCTCTTCTATGGCTACACCTTC
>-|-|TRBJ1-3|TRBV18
CASSPMLQDTSLSGNTIYF
TGTGCCAGCTCACCAATGCTACAGGATACCTCCCTCTCTGGAAACACCATATATTTT
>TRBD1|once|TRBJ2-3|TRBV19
CASSLTGARSATQYF
TGTGCCAGTAGTCTGACAGGGGCGAGGTCCGCTACGCAGTATTTT
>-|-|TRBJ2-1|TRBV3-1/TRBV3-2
CASSQGATRGEQFF
TGTGCCAGCAGCCAAGGGGCGACTAGAGGGGAGCAGTTCTTC
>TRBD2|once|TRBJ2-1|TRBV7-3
CASSPNRLAGYNEQFF
TGTGCCAGCAGCCCGAACCGACTAGCGGGTTACAATGAGCAGTTCTTC
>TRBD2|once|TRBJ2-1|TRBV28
CASSLTSGPTRHIF
TGTGCCAGCAGTTTAACTAGCGGGCCAACCCGGCACATCTTC
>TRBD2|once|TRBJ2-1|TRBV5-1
CASSLMQRERDEQFF
TGCGCCAGCAGCTTGATGCAGCGGGAGAGGGATGAGCAGTTCTTC
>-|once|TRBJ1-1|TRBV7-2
CASSSYTTEEAFF
TGTGCCAGCAGCTCCTACACGACAGAGGAAGCTTTCTTT
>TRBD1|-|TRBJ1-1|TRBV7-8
CASSLGQGVGTEAFF
TGTGCCAGCAGCTTGGGACAGGGGGTCGGGACTGAAGCTTTCTTT
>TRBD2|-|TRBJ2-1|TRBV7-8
CASSTRLAGSNEQFF
TGTGCCAGCAGCACACGACTAGCGGGAAGCAATGAGCAGTTCTTC
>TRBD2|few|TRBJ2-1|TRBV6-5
CASRGLAENNEQFF
TGTGCCAGCAGGGGACTAGCGGAGAACAATGAGCAGTTCTTC
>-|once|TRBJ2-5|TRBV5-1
CASSSLVQETQYF
TGCGCCAGCAGCTCCCTAGTTCAAGAGACCCAGTACTTC
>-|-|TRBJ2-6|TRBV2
CASSFAGANVLTF
TGTGCCAGCAGCTTTGCTGGGGCCAACGTCCTGACTTTC
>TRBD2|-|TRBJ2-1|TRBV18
CASSPPSVRGGEFF
TGTGCCAGCTCACCTCCATCCGTTCGGGGGGGCGAGTTCTTC
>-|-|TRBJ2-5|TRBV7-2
CASSLNGRKVGGTQYF
TGTGCCAGCAGCTTAAACGGGAGAAAAGTTGGTGGGACCCAGTACTTC
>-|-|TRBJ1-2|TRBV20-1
CSAPGLLGYTF
TGCAGTGCTCCGGGACTCCTTGGCTACACCTTC
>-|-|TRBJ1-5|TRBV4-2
CASSQGQVNQPQHF
TGTGCCAGCAGCCAAGGACAGGTCAATCAGCCCCAGCATTTT
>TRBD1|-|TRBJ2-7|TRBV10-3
CAISAGEGAFHEQYF
TGTGCCATCAGCGCCGGAGAGGGGGCATTTCACGAGCAGTACTTC
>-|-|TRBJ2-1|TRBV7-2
CASSVDTGGNEQFF
TGTGCCAGCAGCGTCGACACCGGGGGCAATGAGCAGTTCTTC
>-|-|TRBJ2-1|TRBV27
CASSSIQRRSSYNEQFF
TGTGCCAGCAGTTCAATCCAGCGGAGAAGCTCCTACAATGAGCAGTTCTTC
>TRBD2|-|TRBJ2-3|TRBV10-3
CAITPGTSGGHTDTQYF
TGTGCCATCACCCCCGGGACTAGCGGGGGGCACACAGATACGCAGTATTTT
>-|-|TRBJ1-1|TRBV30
CAWSVRQSSNTEAFF
TGTGCCTGGAGTGTACGACAGTCATCGAATACTGAAGCTTTCTTT
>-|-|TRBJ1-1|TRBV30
CAWSWQALNTEAFF
TGTGCCTGGAGTTGGCAGGCGCTGAACACTGAAGCTTTCTTT
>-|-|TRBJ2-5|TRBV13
CASSFSRGSPSGETQYF
TGTGCCAGCAGCTTCAGTCGCGGTAGCCCCTCGGGAGAGACCCAGTACTTC
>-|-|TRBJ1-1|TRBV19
CASSIDRSGKNTEAFF
TGTGCCAGTAGTATAGATCGTTCAGGAAAGAACACTGAAGCTTTCTTT
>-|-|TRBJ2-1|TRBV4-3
CASSLGDRDFNEQFF
TGCGCCAGCAGCCTCGGAGACAGGGACTTCAATGAGCAGTTCTTC
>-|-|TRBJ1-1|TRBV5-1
CASSSQGNTEAFF
TGCGCCAGCAGCTCTCAGGGGAACACTGAAGCTTTCTTT
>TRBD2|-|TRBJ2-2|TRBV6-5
CASLSSGRGGELFF
TGTGCCAGCTTAAGTAGCGGGAGGGGCGGGGAGCTGTTTTTT
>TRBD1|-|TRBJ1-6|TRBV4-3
CASSQDRQGMKSPLHF
TGCGCCAGCAGCCAAGATCGACAGGGAATGAAATCACCCCTCCACTTT
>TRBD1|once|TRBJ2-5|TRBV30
CAWSVLTGPGETQYF
TGTGCCTGGAGTGTATTGACAGGGCCGGGGGAGACCCAGTACTTC
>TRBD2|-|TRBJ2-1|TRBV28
CASHRRGRTYNEQFF
TGTGCCAGCCACCGCCGCGGGAGGACCTACAATGAGCAGTTCTTC
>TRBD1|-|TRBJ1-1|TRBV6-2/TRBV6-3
CASSYPDRGRGAFF
TGTGCCAGCAGTTACCCGGACAGGGGACGGGGGGCTTTCTTT
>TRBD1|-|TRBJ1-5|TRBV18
CASSLGTGGNQPQHF
TGTGCCAGCTCACTAGGGACAGGCGGAAATCAGCCCCAGCATTTT